The rows below give T cell receptor beta chains drawn from one sample of a study of shared clonotypes between healthy human individuals. Using immunoSEQ multiplex PCR, the repertoire was profiled, and TCRdb retains in-frame clones only, with some absent. The table shows approximately 640,000 clones, with around 90% occurring only once. The sample comprised memory CD8+ T cells from PBMCs. Receptors were obtained from a man aged 18 to 30 in good health. Some clones in this sample may be carry-over from other donors' samples. The CDR3 runs from the conserved cysteine through the conserved F or W. The D gene is left open where the match is weak. Some rows have no size entry. The others give once, few or many, or a class for an expanded clone.

clone_size j_call d_call v_call cdr3_nt cdr3_aa
- TRBJ2-5 - TRBV6-5 TGTGCCAGCAGTTACTCGGGGGAGTCGGAGACCCAGTACTTC CASSYSGESETQYF
- TRBJ2-7 TRBD1 TRBV18 TGTGCCAGCTCACCGGACAGGTCCTACGAGCAGTACTTC CASSPDRSYEQYF
- TRBJ2-7 TRBD1 TRBV27 TGTGCCAGCAGCCCAACCCGACAGGGGGCGTACGAGCAGTACTTC CASSPTRQGAYEQYF
- TRBJ1-4 TRBD1 TRBV10-3 TGTGCCATCAGTCCGACAGGGGGCCAGGCTAATGAAAAACTGTTTTTT CAISPTGGQANEKLFF
- TRBJ2-5 TRBD2 TRBV11-2 TGTGCCAGCAGCTTATCCCGCCTAGCGGGAGGGCCTCGGGAGACCCAGTACTTC CASSLSRLAGGPRETQYF
- TRBJ2-1 - TRBV6-1 TGTGCCACAGGGCAGGGACTCAATGAGCAGTTCTTC CATGQGLNEQFF
- TRBJ1-5 TRBD1 TRBV13 TGTGCCAGCAGCAGCGGACAGGTTAATCAGCCCCAGCATTTT CASSSGQVNQPQHF
- TRBJ2-1 - TRBV11-2 TGTGCCAGCAGCCCGCGTGGCTCCGCTTGGGAGCAGTTCTTC CASSPRGSAWEQFF
- TRBJ2-1 TRBD2 TRBV28 TGTGCCAGCAGTTTGGATACCGGGACTAGCGGGAACAATGAGCAGTTCTTC CASSLDTGTSGNNEQFF
- TRBJ2-5 TRBD2 TRBV13 TGTGCCAGCAGCTTTCGAAAGGCCGATCCTAGCGGGATTTCGGAGACCCAGTACTTC CASSFRKADPSGISETQYF
- TRBJ2-7 - TRBV19 TGTGCCAGTAGTATAGCTGGGGGGCGTGAGCAGTACTTC CASSIAGGREQYF
- TRBJ2-7 TRBD1 TRBV19 TGTGCCAGTAGTCCCCGGGACAGCTACGAGCAGTACTTC CASSPRDSYEQYF
- TRBJ1-1 - TRBV9 TGTGCCAGCAGCGGAGACATCAACACTGAAGCTTTCTTT CASSGDINTEAFF
- TRBJ2-7 TRBD2 TRBV19 TGTGCCAGTAGTACCATTAGCGGGGGGAACTACGAGCAGTACTTC CASSTISGGNYEQYF
- TRBJ2-2 - TRBV28 TGTGCCAGCAGTTCGGGCTCCACCGGGGAGCTGTTTTTT CASSSGSTGELFF
- TRBJ2-1 - TRBV28 TGTGCCACCGGAGTCCAGGCCAATGAGCAGTTCTTC CATGVQANEQFF
once TRBJ2-5 - TRBV29-1 TGCAGCGTTGACTCCCACTGGTCACAAGAGACCCAGTACTTC CSVDSHWSQETQYF
- TRBJ1-1 - TRBV4-1 TGCGCCAGCAGCCAAGGTCCTGAAGCTTTCTTT CASSQGPEAFF
- TRBJ2-4 - TRBV4-1 TGCGCCAGCAGCCCGCGACTTCTAGCCAAAAACATTCAGTACTTC CASSPRLLAKNIQYF
- TRBJ2-5 TRBD2 TRBV7-9 TGTGCCAGCAGGCAAAGTTCTGCATTAGCGGGATCCCAAGAGACCCAGTACTTC CASRQSSALAGSQETQYF
- TRBJ1-5 - TRBV2 TGTGCCAGCAGTGAAGACCACCATTTTAGTGAGCCCCAGCATTTT CASSEDHHFSEPQHF
- TRBJ1-5 - TRBV15 TGTGCCACCAGCAGAGCCAGCAATCAGCCCCAGCATTTT CATSRASNQPQHF
- TRBJ2-1 TRBD2 TRBV28 TGTGCCAGCAGAGAACTAGCGGGAGGGCCCTACAATGAGCAGTTCTTC CASRELAGGPYNEQFF
- TRBJ2-3 TRBD1 TRBV11-2 TGTGCCAGCAGACTGACAGGGGGAAAAGATACGCAGTATTTT CASRLTGGKDTQYF
- TRBJ2-7 TRBD1 TRBV19 TGTGCCAGTAGGGACAGGGGGACGAGGGAGCAGTACTTC CASRDRGTREQYF
once TRBJ1-6 TRBD1 TRBV25-1 TGTGCCAGCCGCGGACAGGGAAATTCACCCCTCCACTTT CASRGQGNSPLHF
- TRBJ2-7 TRBD1 TRBV28 TGTGCCAGCAGTTTTGGGACAGTCTACGAGCAGTACTTC CASSFGTVYEQYF
- TRBJ1-1 TRBD1 TRBV4-2 TGTGCCAGCAGCCAAAGGTATGTGGAGGGGGCAAGGGCTGAAGCTTTCTTT CASSQRYVEGARAEAFF
- TRBJ2-7 - TRBV6-5 TGTGCCAGCAGGGTCGCAGGGGCTGCCCACGAGCAGTACTTC CASRVAGAAHEQYF
- TRBJ2-3 - TRBV12-2 TGTGCAAGTCGCTTAGCGAGGGTTGGGAGTCTATGCACAGATACGCAGTATTTT CASRLARVGSLCTDTQYF
- TRBJ2-7 - TRBV7-8 TGTGCCAGCAGCTTAGGGGTTGGTTACGAGCAGTACTTC CASSLGVGYEQYF
- TRBJ2-2 TRBD1 TRBV29-1 TGCAGCGCTATAGGGGGACAGGGGTGGACCGGGGAGCTGTTTTTT CSAIGGQGWTGELFF
- TRBJ2-2 - TRBV6-6 TGTGCCAGCAGTTACTGGGGGGCCGGGGAGCTGTTTTTT CASSYWGAGELFF
- TRBJ2-1 - TRBV27 TGTGCCAGCAGTTTATCGATGAAGAACGAGCAGTTCTTC CASSLSMKNEQFF
few TRBJ2-3 - TRBV6-1 TGTGCCAGCAGTGAAACACACGGGGAACACGGTACGCAGTATTTT CASSETHGEHGTQYF
- TRBJ1-1 - TRBV11-2 TGTGCCAGCAGCTTGCACAGGGCCAGGAACACTGAAGCTTTCTTT CASSLHRARNTEAFF
- TRBJ2-5 - TRBV15 TGTGCCACCAGCAGTGGGTCCCGCCGGGAGACCCAGTACTTC CATSSGSRRETQYF
once TRBJ2-5 TRBD2 TRBV27 TGTGCCAGCAGTCCCCGTTCGGGAGGTACCCAGTACTTC CASSPRSGGTQYF
- TRBJ1-1 TRBD1 TRBV12-5 TGTGCTAGTGGTTTCGGGACAGCGAACACTGAAGCTTTCTTT CASGFGTANTEAFF
once TRBJ2-1 TRBD2 TRBV10-2 TGCGCCAGCATTAGCGGGAGCCTGTACAATGAGCAGTTCTTC CASISGSLYNEQFF
- TRBJ2-3 - TRBV7-2 TGTGCCAGCAGCTTAGACATAGCAGCTAGCACAGATACGCAGTATTTT CASSLDIAASTDTQYF